This T cell receptor (beta chain) was captured by sequencing in a study of T cells in localized non-small cell lung cancer (dated by TCRdb to 2019 to 2021). Study-wide context: The study analyzed T cell repertoires of around 250 early-stage NSCLC patients, comparing tumors and uninvolved tumor-adjacent lungs. The cohort comprised approximately 240 treatment-naïve NSCLC patients with resected, localized lung tumors. Of the NSCLC patients, about 130 were male and approximately 100 were female, and the mean age was about 69 years. Overall study outcomes, separate from this receptor: Multi-region tumor sequencing was not performed, so intratumor heterogeneity could not be excluded. Because the study design was exploratory, TCR variables were selected using unadjusted p-values without false-discovery rate correction. Uninvolved tumor-adjacent lung showed the highest T cell clonality, higher than tumor, which suggests more focused antigenic responses in the uninvolved tumor-adjacent lung. A median of approximately 57 of the top 100 tumor clones were detected in paired uninvolved adjacent lung, and 28 of these tumor clones were also found among the top 100 clones of the paired uninvolved adjacent lung. Longer overall survival was associated with higher blood T cell density, whereas shorter survival was associated with higher adjacent-lung clonality.

At diagnosis, tumor, uninvolved tumor-adjacent lung and peripheral blood were collected and then preserved as a mix of FFPE and fresh-frozen material. For TCR repertoire profiling, the blood samples were analyzed as peripheral blood mononuclear cells. CDR1 and CDR2 were assigned from the germline V gene (reference sequence) as LNHDA and SQIVND. Deletion took 3 bases off V and 1 base off J, with a span of 13 bases between the germline ends. The CDR3 holds 16 amino acids from the cysteine to the phenylalanine. Solely the CDR3 DNA is kept, with 48 bases framed from the first base. TCR beta CDR3 regions were sequenced from DNA using the immunoSEQ Assay. The original pipeline was this. T cell density was computed as TCR beta template counts normalized to usable DNA estimated by amplifying housekeeping genes. Richness was estimated using the preseqR package, with extrapolation to 400,000 templates for PBMC samples and to 120,000 templates for tissue samples. Clonality was defined as one minus Pielou's evenness. Tissue-enriched TCRs were identified through differential abundance testing performed on productive amino-acid clonotypes, with a minimum total count of 5 and an alpha of 0.1. Repertoire overlap between compartments was quantified with the Jaccard Index and Morisita Overlap Index. GLIPH grouped TCR beta CDR3s together with public tetramer-defined viral CDR3s, and a viral motif had to include at least three viral sequences and show V-gene enrichment. The immuneACCESS repertoire file appears here via TCRdb, limited to in-frame rearrangements. These files lack a portion of the clones; in checked studies, under half of the deficit traces to unresolved V genes, and the cause of the others is not known. From that table come the V and J calls and clone size; the DNA was used to work out D and trimming. The sample table contains some 50,000 clones; only one count was recorded for roughly 86% of them. About 17% of the sample is taken by the ten largest.

For this clone: It has no known antigen specificity. The sample holds no much larger clone one base away, and base qualities are not on file.

The chain joins TRBV19 to TRBJ1-5; no D gene call is confident. This specimen consisted of PBMCs, obtained before any cancer treatment. The clonotype comes from a female donor with stage II lung adenocarcinoma. CDR3 reads: CASSILEKGSNQPQHF. The nucleotide sequence reads as follows: TGTGCCAGTAGTATCTTGGAGAAGGGAAGCAATCAGCCCCAGCATTTT.